This T cell receptor beta chain was sequenced during a study of T cell repertoires in cytomegalovirus infection. Study information: Through public TCR beta signatures, both CMV infection and matching HLA type were indicated. General observations from the study: Cumulated frequencies of public TCR beta families served to identify carriers of CMV plus the relevant HLA.

TCRdb reprocessed the reads with MiXCR, giving one entry per CDR3 protein. The profile covers roughly 500,000 distinct CDR3 sequences, with more than 15% appearing a single time and about 24% taken by the ten largest. The table lists this clonotype with many counts. What it binds is unknown. CDR3 length: 21 residues. From germline, CDR1 is MNHEY and CDR2 SVGAGI. The V and J ends lost 7 bases and 0 bases respectively, with 31 bases between them. The sequence derives from a human donor in good health (CMV status not recorded). Some clones in this sample may be carry-over from other donors' samples. The chain links TRBV6-5 to TRBJ1-5; a possible D gene is TRBD1 (6 bases). The sequencing input was CD8+ T cells from PBMCs. The CDR3 sequence is CASMRTSRGRGGIYSNQPQHF. CDR3 in DNA: TGTGCCAGCATGCGTACCTCCAGGGGAAGGGGGGGGATTTATAGCAATCAGCCCCAGCATTTT.